These T cell receptor beta chains were read from a single sample in a study of post-analysis software for immune sequencing data. TCRdb reprocessed the PCR reads with MiXCR, giving one entry per CDR3 protein. Of some 690,000 distinct CDR3 sequences listed, 55% to 70% are singletons. Sequencing was performed on blood. The receptors shown here come from a girl aged 2 to 9 with multiple sclerosis. CDR3s include the opening cysteine and the closing phenylalanine or tryptophan. Fields, in order: D gene, V gene, CDR3 length, clone size, J gene, CDR3 protein, CDR3 DNA. The D gene is left open where the match is weak. Where a row states a size, it is once, few, many or the class of an expanded clone; other rows omit it.

d_call: .
v_call: TRBV2
cdr3_length: 12
clone_size: few
j_call: TRBJ1-1
cdr3_aa: CASTRGDTEAFF
cdr3_nt: TGTGCCAGTACGAGGGGGGACACTGAAGCTTTCTTT

d_call: .
v_call: TRBV4-1
cdr3_length: 16
clone_size: few
j_call: TRBJ1-5
cdr3_aa: CASSQEGPGGNQPQHF
cdr3_nt: TGCGCCAGCAGCCAAGAGGGGCCAGGGGGCAATCAGCCCCAGCATTTT

d_call: .
v_call: TRBV7-2
cdr3_length: 15
clone_size: .
j_call: TRBJ2-7
cdr3_aa: CASSLEGAGSYEQYF
cdr3_nt: TGTGCCAGCAGCTTAGAAGGTGCAGGTAGCTACGAGCAGTACTTC

d_call: .
v_call: TRBV7-2
cdr3_length: 14
clone_size: .
j_call: TRBJ1-1
cdr3_aa: CASSLAGVGTEAFF
cdr3_nt: TGTGCCAGCAGCTTAGCGGGGGTGGGCACTGAAGCTTTCTTT

d_call: TRBD1
v_call: TRBV20-1
cdr3_length: 16
clone_size: .
j_call: TRBJ2-5
cdr3_aa: CSARDPGDRGLETQYF
cdr3_nt: TGCAGTGCTAGAGATCCCGGGGACAGGGGGCTGGAGACCCAGTACTTC

d_call: TRBD1
v_call: TRBV6-2/TRBV6-3
cdr3_length: 14
clone_size: .
j_call: TRBJ1-1
cdr3_aa: CASRPTGENTEAFF
cdr3_nt: TGTGCCAGCAGGCCGACAGGGGAGAACACTGAAGCTTTCTTT

d_call: TRBD1
v_call: TRBV29-1
cdr3_length: 18
clone_size: .
j_call: TRBJ2-7
cdr3_aa: CSVLHLDRGVAGPYEQYF
cdr3_nt: TGCAGCGTTCTTCACTTGGACAGGGGTGTTGCGGGCCCCTACGAGCAGTACTTC

d_call: TRBD1
v_call: TRBV29-1
cdr3_length: 14
clone_size: .
j_call: TRBJ1-2
cdr3_aa: CSVEDRDRAYGYTF
cdr3_nt: TGCAGCGTTGAAGACCGGGACAGAGCCTATGGCTACACCTTC

d_call: .
v_call: TRBV4-3
cdr3_length: 18
clone_size: .
j_call: TRBJ2-3
cdr3_aa: CASSQDLGSLLSWDTQYF
cdr3_nt: TGCGCCAGCAGCCAAGATCTCGGCAGCCTATTAAGTTGGGATACGCAGTATTTT

d_call: TRBD1
v_call: TRBV20-1
cdr3_length: 15
clone_size: once
j_call: TRBJ2-5
cdr3_aa: CSARDPGTGSWTQYF
cdr3_nt: TGCAGTGCTAGAGATCCCGGGACAGGGTCGTGGACCCAGTACTTC

d_call: TRBD1
v_call: TRBV12-3/TRBV12-4
cdr3_length: 15
clone_size: .
j_call: TRBJ1-2
cdr3_aa: CASTFSDRGFYGYTF
cdr3_nt: TGTGCCAGCACCTTCTCCGACAGGGGGTTCTATGGCTACACCTTC

d_call: TRBD1
v_call: TRBV7-2
cdr3_length: 15
clone_size: .
j_call: TRBJ1-2
cdr3_aa: CASSPGQPGDYGYTF
cdr3_nt: TGTGCCAGCAGCCCGGGACAGCCCGGGGACTATGGCTACACCTTC

d_call: .
v_call: TRBV7-2
cdr3_length: 13
clone_size: few
j_call: TRBJ2-2
cdr3_aa: CASSLDGGGELFF
cdr3_nt: TGTGCCAGCAGCTTAGACGGTGGCGGGGAGCTGTTTTTT

d_call: TRBD1
v_call: TRBV29-1
cdr3_length: 15
clone_size: .
j_call: TRBJ2-1
cdr3_aa: CSVTRSGPGGNEQFF
cdr3_nt: TGCAGCGTTACTCGCAGCGGCCCAGGGGGCAATGAGCAGTTCTTC

d_call: .
v_call: TRBV6-1
cdr3_length: 10
clone_size: .
j_call: TRBJ2-5
cdr3_aa: CASGIETQYF
cdr3_nt: TGTGCCAGCGGGATAGAGACCCAGTACTTC

d_call: .
v_call: TRBV20-1
cdr3_length: 14
clone_size: .
j_call: TRBJ2-3
cdr3_aa: CSARASVLVDTQYF
cdr3_nt: TGCAGTGCTCGTGCTAGCGTTTTGGTAGATACGCAGTATTTT

d_call: .
v_call: TRBV6-6
cdr3_length: 12
clone_size: once
j_call: TRBJ1-5
cdr3_aa: CASRGRGQPQHF
cdr3_nt: TGTGCCAGCAGGGGCAGGGGTCAGCCCCAGCATTTT

d_call: TRBD1
v_call: TRBV12-3/TRBV12-4
cdr3_length: 16
clone_size: .
j_call: TRBJ2-1
cdr3_aa: CASSYLQGARGNEQFF
cdr3_nt: TGTGCCAGCAGTTACCTACAGGGGGCGAGGGGCAATGAGCAGTTCTTC

d_call: .
v_call: TRBV13
cdr3_length: 12
clone_size: .
j_call: TRBJ2-1
cdr3_aa: CASSPGTLEQFF
cdr3_nt: TGTGCCAGCAGCCCTGGGACGCTTGAGCAGTTCTTC

d_call: .
v_call: TRBV20-1
cdr3_length: 12
clone_size: .
j_call: TRBJ1-2
cdr3_aa: CSARDNLYGYTF
cdr3_nt: TGCAGTGCTAGAGATAACCTCTATGGCTACACCTTC

d_call: .
v_call: TRBV9
cdr3_length: 14
clone_size: few
j_call: TRBJ2-1
cdr3_aa: CASSGREVDNEQFF
cdr3_nt: TGTGCCAGCAGCGGTCGTGAAGTCGACAATGAGCAGTTCTTC

d_call: .
v_call: TRBV6-5
cdr3_length: 13
clone_size: .
j_call: TRBJ2-7
cdr3_aa: CASGAGPQFEQYF
cdr3_nt: TGTGCCAGCGGGGCAGGGCCGCAATTCGAGCAGTACTTC

d_call: TRBD1
v_call: TRBV29-1
cdr3_length: 14
clone_size: .
j_call: TRBJ1-1
cdr3_aa: CSVGEYRGDTEAFF
cdr3_nt: TGCAGCGTTGGAGAGTACAGGGGGGACACTGAAGCTTTCTTT

d_call: TRBD1
v_call: TRBV11-1
cdr3_length: 15
clone_size: once
j_call: TRBJ1-2
cdr3_aa: CASSEGQGFGYGYTF
cdr3_nt: TGTGCCAGCAGCGAGGGACAGGGCTTTGGGTATGGCTACACCTTC

d_call: .
v_call: TRBV5-5
cdr3_length: 15
clone_size: .
j_call: TRBJ2-6
cdr3_aa: CASGTLNSGANVLTF
cdr3_nt: TGTGCCAGCGGGACACTCAACTCTGGGGCCAACGTCCTGACTTTC

d_call: TRBD2
v_call: TRBV5-1
cdr3_length: 18
clone_size: few
j_call: TRBJ2-3
cdr3_aa: CASSWGRSSGMSIDTQYF
cdr3_nt: TGCGCCAGCAGCTGGGGAAGGTCTAGCGGGATGTCTATAGATACGCAGTATTTT

d_call: .
v_call: TRBV29-1
cdr3_length: 12
clone_size: few
j_call: TRBJ2-3
cdr3_aa: CSVVGAADTQYF
cdr3_nt: TGCAGCGTGGTGGGGGCTGCAGATACGCAGTATTTT

d_call: .
v_call: TRBV29-1
cdr3_length: 15
clone_size: .
j_call: TRBJ2-1
cdr3_aa: CSVSNRVSSYNEQFF
cdr3_nt: TGCAGCGTTTCTAACAGGGTTAGCTCCTACAATGAGCAGTTCTTC

d_call: .
v_call: TRBV15
cdr3_length: 14
clone_size: few
j_call: TRBJ2-7
cdr3_aa: CATSRDGVSYEQYF
cdr3_nt: TGTGCCACCAGCAGAGACGGTGTATCCTACGAGCAGTACTTC

d_call: TRBD2
v_call: TRBV6-5
cdr3_length: 15
clone_size: .
j_call: TRBJ2-5
cdr3_aa: CASALTSGGQETQYF
cdr3_nt: TGTGCCAGCGCCTTAACTAGCGGAGGGCAAGAGACCCAGTACTTC

d_call: TRBD2
v_call: TRBV30
cdr3_length: 18
clone_size: .
j_call: TRBJ2-1
cdr3_aa: CAWSRRLAGGNSYNEQFF
cdr3_nt: TGTGCCTGGAGTAGGAGACTAGCGGGAGGAAACTCCTACAATGAGCAGTTCTTC

d_call: .
v_call: TRBV11-2
cdr3_length: 15
clone_size: .
j_call: TRBJ2-7
cdr3_aa: CASSLDFRFSYEQYF
cdr3_nt: TGTGCCAGCAGCTTAGATTTTAGGTTCTCCTACGAGCAGTACTTC

d_call: TRBD1
v_call: TRBV20-1
cdr3_length: 14
clone_size: .
j_call: TRBJ1-1
cdr3_aa: CSAPRQGRGTEAFF
cdr3_nt: TGCAGTGCCCCCCGACAGGGTAGAGGCACTGAAGCTTTCTTT